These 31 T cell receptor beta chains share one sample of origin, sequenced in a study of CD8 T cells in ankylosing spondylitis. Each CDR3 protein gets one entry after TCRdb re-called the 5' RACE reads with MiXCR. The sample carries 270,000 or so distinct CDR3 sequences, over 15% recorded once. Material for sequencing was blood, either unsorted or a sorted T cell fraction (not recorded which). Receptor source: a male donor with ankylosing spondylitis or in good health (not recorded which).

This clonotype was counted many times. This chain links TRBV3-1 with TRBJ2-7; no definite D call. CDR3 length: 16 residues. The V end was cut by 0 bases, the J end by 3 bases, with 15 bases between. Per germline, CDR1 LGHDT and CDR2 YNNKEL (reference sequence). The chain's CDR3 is CASSQDVATWDYEQYF. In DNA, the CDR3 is TGTGCCAGCAGCCAAGATGTGGCGACCTGGGACTACGAGCAGTACTTC.

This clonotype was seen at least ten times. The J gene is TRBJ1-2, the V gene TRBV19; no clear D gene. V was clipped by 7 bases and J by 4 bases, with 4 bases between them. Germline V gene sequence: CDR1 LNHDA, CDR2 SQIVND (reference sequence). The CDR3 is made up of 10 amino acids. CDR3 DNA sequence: TGTGCCAGTAAGGCCTATGGCTACACCTTC. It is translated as CASKAYGYTF.

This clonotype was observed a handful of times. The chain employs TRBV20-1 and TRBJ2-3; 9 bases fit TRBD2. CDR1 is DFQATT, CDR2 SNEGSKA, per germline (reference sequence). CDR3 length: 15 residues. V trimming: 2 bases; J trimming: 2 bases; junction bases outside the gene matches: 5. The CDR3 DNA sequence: TGCAGTGCTAGAATCGGCGGGAGGGCCACAGATACGCAGTATTTT. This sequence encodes CSARIGGRATDTQYF.

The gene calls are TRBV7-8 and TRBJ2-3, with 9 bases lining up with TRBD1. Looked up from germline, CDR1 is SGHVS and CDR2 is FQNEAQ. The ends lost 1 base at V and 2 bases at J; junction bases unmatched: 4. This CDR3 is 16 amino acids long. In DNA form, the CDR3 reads TGTGCCAGCAGCTTAGGGGGACAGGGAGCCACAGATACGCAGTATTTT. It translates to CASSLGGQGATDTQYF.

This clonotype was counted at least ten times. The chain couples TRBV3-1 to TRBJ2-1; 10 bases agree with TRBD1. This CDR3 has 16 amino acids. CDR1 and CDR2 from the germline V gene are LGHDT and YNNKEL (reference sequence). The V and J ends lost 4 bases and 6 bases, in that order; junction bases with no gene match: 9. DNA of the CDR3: TGTGCCAGCAGCCTTTCGACAGGGGGCCGTAGCAATGAGCAGTTCTTC. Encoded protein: CASSLSTGGRSNEQFF.

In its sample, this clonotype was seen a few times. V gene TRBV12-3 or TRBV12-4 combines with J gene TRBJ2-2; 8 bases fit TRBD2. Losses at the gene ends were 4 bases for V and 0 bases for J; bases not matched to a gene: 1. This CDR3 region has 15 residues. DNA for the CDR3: TGTGCCAGCAGTTCAGCGGGAGCGAACACCGGGGAGCTGTTTTTT. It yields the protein CASSSAGANTGELFF.

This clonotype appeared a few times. CDR3 sequence reads: CASSEFGTSENTGELFF. In DNA form, the CDR3 reads TGCGCCAGCAGTGAGTTCGGGACTAGCGAGAACACCGGGGAGCTGTTTTTT. The chain joins TRBV10-1 to TRBJ2-2; 10 bases are a match to TRBD2. There are 17 residues in the CDR3. CDR1 is WNHNN and CDR2 is SYGVQD in the germline V gene (reference sequence). Trimming removed 1 base from V and 1 base from J; junction bases left unmatched: 3.

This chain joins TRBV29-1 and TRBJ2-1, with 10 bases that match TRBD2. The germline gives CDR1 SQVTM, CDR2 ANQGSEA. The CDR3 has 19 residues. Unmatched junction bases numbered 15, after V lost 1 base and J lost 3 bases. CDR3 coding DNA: TGCAGCGTTGAAGGGAGGGAGAAGACTAGCGGGTTACTCTACAATGAGCAGTTCTTC. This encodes CSVEGREKTSGLLYNEQFF.

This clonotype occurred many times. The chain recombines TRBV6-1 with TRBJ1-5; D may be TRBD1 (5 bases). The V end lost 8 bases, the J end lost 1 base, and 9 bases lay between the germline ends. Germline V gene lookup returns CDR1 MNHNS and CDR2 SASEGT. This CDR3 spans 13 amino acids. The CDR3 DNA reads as TGTGCCAGCTCGCAGGGAAGCAATCAGCCCCAGCATTTT. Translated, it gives CASSQGSNQPQHF.

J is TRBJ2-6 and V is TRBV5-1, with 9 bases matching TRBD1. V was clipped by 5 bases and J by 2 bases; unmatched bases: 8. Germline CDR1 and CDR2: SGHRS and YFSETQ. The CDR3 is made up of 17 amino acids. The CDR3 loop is CASSEGQGITGANVLTF. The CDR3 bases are TGCGCCAGCAGTGAAGGACAGGGGATCACTGGGGCCAACGTCCTGACTTTC.

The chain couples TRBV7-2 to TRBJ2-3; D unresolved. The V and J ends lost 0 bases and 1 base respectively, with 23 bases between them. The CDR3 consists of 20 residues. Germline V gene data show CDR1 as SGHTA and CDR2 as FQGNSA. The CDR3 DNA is TGTGCCAGCAGCTTAGCGTCCCTTCGTTTAGGTAGCCCCGGCACAGATACGCAGTATTTT. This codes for CASSLASLRLGSPGTDTQYF.

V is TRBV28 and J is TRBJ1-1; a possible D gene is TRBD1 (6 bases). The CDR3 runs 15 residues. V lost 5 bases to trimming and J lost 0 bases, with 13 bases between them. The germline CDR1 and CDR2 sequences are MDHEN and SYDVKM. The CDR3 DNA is TGTGCCAGCAGTCCGGACAGAGGGATGAACACTGAAGCTTTCTTT. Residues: CASSPDRGMNTEAFF.

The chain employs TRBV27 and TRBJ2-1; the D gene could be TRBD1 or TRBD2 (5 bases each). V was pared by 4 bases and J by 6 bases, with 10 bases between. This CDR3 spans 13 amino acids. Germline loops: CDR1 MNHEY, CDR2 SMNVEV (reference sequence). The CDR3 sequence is CASSWVRGNEQFF. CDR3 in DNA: TGTGCCAGCAGTTGGGTGAGGGGCAATGAGCAGTTCTTC.

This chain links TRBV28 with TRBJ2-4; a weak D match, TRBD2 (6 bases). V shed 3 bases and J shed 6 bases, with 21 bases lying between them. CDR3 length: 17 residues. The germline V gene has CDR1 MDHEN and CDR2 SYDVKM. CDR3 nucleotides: TGTGCCAGCAGTTTTCCCCGTATCCGGACTAAACCAAACATTCAGTACTTC. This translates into CASSFPRIRTKPNIQYF.

The CDR3 bases are TGTGCCAGCATGACAGGGGCAGGTGGAAACACCATATATTTT. Amino acids: CASMTGAGGNTIYF. The J gene is TRBJ1-3, the V gene TRBV25-1; 8 nucleotides match TRBD1. The CDR3 sequence is 14 residues long. The germline gives CDR1 MGHDK, CDR2 SYGVNS. After removal of 7 bases from V and 3 bases from J, the junction contained 5 bases not matched to a gene. Drawing the rest from reference TRBV25-1 and TRBJ1-3, the complete variable domain is EADIYQTPRYLVIGTGKKITLECSQTMGHDKMYWYQQDPGMELHLIHYSYGVNSTEKGDLSSESTVSRIRTEHFPLTLESARPSHTSQYLCASMTGAGGNTIYFGEGSWLTVV.

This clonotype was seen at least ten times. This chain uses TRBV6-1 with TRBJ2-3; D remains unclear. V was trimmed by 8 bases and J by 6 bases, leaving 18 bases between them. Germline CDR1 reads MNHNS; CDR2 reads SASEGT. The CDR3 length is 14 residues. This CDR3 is CASGITSVWDTQYF. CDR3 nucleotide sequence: TGTGCCAGCGGAATAACCTCGGTGTGGGATACGCAGTATTTT.

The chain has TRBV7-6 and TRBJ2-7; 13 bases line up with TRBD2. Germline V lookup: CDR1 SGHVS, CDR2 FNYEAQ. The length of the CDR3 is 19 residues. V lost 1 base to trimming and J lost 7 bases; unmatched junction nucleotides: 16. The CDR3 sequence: CASSLVGLAGAFPTEEQYF. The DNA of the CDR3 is TGTGCCAGCAGCTTAGTTGGACTAGCGGGAGCCTTCCCCACAGAAGAGCAGTACTTC. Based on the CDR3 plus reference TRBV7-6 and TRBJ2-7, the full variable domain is GAGVSQSPRYKVTKRGQDVALRCDPISGHVSLYWYRQALGQGPEFLTYFNYEAQQDKSGLPNDRFSAERPEGSISTLTIQRTEQRDSAMYRCASSLVGLAGAFPTEEQYFGPGTRLTVT.

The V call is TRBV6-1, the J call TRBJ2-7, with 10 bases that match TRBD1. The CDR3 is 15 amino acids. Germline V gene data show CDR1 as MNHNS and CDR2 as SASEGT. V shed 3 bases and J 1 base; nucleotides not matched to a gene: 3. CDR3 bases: TGTGCCAGCAGTGAGGGACAGGGGCCGTCCTACGAGCAGTACTTC. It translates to CASSEGQGPSYEQYF.

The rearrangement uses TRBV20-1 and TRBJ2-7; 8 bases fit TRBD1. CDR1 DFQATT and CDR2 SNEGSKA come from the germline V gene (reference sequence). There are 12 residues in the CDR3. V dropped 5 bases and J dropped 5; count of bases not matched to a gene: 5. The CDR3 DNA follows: TGCAGTGCTGGACAGGGTGTCCACGAGCAGTACTTC. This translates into CSAGQGVHEQYF.

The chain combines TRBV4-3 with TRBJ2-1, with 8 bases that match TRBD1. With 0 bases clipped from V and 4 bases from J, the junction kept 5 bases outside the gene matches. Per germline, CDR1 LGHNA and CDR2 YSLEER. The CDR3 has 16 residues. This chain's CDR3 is CASSQELTGAYNEQFF. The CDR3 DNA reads TGCGCCAGCAGCCAAGAACTGACAGGGGCTTACAATGAGCAGTTCTTC.

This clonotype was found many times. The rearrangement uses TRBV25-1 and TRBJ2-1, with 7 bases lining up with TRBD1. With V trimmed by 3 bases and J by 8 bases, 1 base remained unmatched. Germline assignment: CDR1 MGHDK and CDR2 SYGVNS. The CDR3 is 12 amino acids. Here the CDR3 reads CASSDRGHEQFF. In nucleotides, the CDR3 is TGTGCCAGCAGTGATAGGGGGCATGAGCAGTTCTTC.

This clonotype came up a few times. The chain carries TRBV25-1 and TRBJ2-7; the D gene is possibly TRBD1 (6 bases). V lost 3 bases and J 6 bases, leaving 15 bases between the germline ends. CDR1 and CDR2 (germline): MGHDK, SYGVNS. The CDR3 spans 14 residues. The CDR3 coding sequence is TGTGCCAGCAGTGAGTTACAGGGCCGCGGCGAGCAGTACTTC. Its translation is CASSELQGRGEQYF.

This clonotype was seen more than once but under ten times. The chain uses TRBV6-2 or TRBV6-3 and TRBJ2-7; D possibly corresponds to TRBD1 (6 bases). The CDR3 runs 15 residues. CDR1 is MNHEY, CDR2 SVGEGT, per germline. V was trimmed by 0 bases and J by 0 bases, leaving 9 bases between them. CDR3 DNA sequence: TGTGCCAGCAGTTACTCTACAGGGACCTCCTACGAGCAGTACTTC. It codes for CASSYSTGTSYEQYF.

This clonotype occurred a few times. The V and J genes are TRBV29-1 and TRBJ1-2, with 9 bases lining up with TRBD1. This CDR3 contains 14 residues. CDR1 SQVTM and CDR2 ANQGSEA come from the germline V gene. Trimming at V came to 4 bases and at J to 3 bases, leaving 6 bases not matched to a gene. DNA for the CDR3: TGCAGCGTTGTCGGACAGGGGAGGGACTATGGCTACACCTTC. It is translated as CSVVGQGRDYGYTF.

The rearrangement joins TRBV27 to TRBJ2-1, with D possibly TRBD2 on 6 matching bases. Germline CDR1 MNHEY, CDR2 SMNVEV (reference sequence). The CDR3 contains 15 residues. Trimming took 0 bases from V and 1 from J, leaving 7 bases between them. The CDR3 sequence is CASSLSLASYNEQFF. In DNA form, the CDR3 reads TGTGCCAGCAGTTTATCGCTAGCGTCCTACAATGAGCAGTTCTTC.

The CDR3 protein is CASSLNALGKLFF. The CDR3 coding sequence is TGTGCCAGCAGTCTGAACGCGCTGGGAAAACTGTTTTTT. V and J are TRBV25-1 and TRBJ1-4; D is unresolved. Germline CDR1 reads MGHDK; CDR2 reads SYGVNS. The CDR3 is 13 residues long. V was trimmed by 5 bases and J by 10 bases, leaving 14 bases between them.

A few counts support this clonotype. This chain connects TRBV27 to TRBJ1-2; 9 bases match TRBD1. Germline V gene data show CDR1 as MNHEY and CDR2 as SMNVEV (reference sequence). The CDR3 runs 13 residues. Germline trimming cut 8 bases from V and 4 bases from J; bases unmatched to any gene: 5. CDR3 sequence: CASGTGLGYGYTF. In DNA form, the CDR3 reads TGTGCCAGCGGGACAGGGCTCGGCTATGGCTACACCTTC.

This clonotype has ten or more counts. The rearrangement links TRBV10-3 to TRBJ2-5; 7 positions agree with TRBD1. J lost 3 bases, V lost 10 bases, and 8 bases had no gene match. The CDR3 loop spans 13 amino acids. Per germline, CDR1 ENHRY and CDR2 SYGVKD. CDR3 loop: CASKIDREETQYF. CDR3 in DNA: TGTGCCAGCAAGATCGACAGGGAAGAGACCCAGTACTTC.

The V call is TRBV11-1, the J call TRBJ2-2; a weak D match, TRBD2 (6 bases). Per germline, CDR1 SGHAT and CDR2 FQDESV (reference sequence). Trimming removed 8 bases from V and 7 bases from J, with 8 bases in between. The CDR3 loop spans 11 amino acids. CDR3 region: CASGGVGELFF. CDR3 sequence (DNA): TGTGCCAGCGGCGGGGTCGGGGAGCTGTTTTTT.

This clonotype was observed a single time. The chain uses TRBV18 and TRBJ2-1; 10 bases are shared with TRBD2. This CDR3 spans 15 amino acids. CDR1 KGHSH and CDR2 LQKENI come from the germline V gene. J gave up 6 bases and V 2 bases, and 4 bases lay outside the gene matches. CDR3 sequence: CASSPAAGGANEQFF. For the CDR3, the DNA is TGTGCCAGCTCACCAGCAGCGGGGGGGGCCAATGAGCAGTTCTTC.

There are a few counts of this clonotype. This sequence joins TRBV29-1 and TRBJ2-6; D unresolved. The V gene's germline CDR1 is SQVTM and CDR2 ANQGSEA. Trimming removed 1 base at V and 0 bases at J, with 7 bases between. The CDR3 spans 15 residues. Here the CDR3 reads CSVEAPLSGANVLTF. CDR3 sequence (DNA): TGCAGCGTTGAAGCACCCCTCTCTGGGGCCAACGTCCTGACTTTC.